This is a list of T cell receptor beta chains from one sample in a study of blood T cell repertoires in COVID-19. Produced via immunoSEQ multiplex PCR; TCRdb's table is partial and in-frame only. The sample yields 250,000 or so clones, over 80% seen once. The sample consisted of PBMCs or T cells enriched from blood (not recorded which). These receptors came from a woman aged 40 to 49 who had been exposed to COVID-19. The CDR3 runs from the conserved cysteine through the conserved F or W. Fields, in order: D gene, clone size, V gene, J gene, CDR3 protein, CDR3 DNA. The D gene is left open where the match is weak. Clone size is not always given. Where it is, it says once, few, many or a class for expanded clones.

D: -
size: -
V: TRBV11-2
J: TRBJ2-7
CDR3: CASSSRVREQYF
DNA: TGTGCCAGCAGCTCCAGGGTCCGGGAGCAGTACTTC

D: -
size: -
V: TRBV18
J: TRBJ1-1
CDR3: CASSLGVNTEAFF
DNA: TGTGCCAGCTCACTAGGGGTGAACACTGAAGCTTTCTTT

D: TRBD1
size: -
V: TRBV7-3
J: TRBJ1-2
CDR3: CASSPRQGTYGYTF
DNA: TGTGCCAGCAGCCCCCGACAGGGGACCTATGGCTACACCTTC

D: TRBD1
size: -
V: TRBV20-1
J: TRBJ2-1
CDR3: CSASVSTGAANEQFF
DNA: TGCAGTGCTAGTGTTAGCACAGGGGCGGCCAATGAGCAGTTCTTC

D: TRBD1
size: -
V: TRBV2
J: TRBJ1-1
CDR3: CAIERGGQGKGRAFF
DNA: TGTGCCATCGAAAGAGGAGGACAGGGGAAAGGGAGAGCTTTCTTT

D: TRBD1
size: -
V: TRBV3-1/TRBV3-2
J: TRBJ1-6
CDR3: CASSQGTGGVGSPLHF
DNA: TGTGCCAGCAGCCAAGGGACAGGGGGCGTCGGATCACCCCTCCACTTT

D: -
size: few
V: TRBV18
J: TRBJ1-4
CDR3: CASSPPGVNEKLFF
DNA: TGTGCCAGCTCACCACCAGGGGTTAATGAAAAACTGTTTTTT

D: -
size: -
V: TRBV11-3
J: TRBJ2-7
CDR3: CASSLSQGYEQYF
DNA: TGTGCCAGCAGCTTATCTCAGGGCTACGAGCAGTACTTC

D: -
size: -
V: TRBV14
J: TRBJ1-2
CDR3: CASSPTGTPYGYTF
DNA: TGTGCCAGCAGCCCCACCGGGACACCCTATGGCTACACCTTC

D: -
size: -
V: TRBV7-2
J: TRBJ1-4
CDR3: CASSFDSYNKKLFF
DNA: TGTGCCAGCAGCTTCGACAGCTATAATAAAAAACTGTTTTTT

D: -
size: -
V: TRBV5-4
J: TRBJ1-2
CDR3: CASSLRVQGANYGYTF
DNA: TGTGCCAGCAGCTTGAGGGTTCAGGGTGCTAACTATGGCTACACCTTC